Listed here are 10 T cell receptor beta chains from one sample, sequenced in a study of OX40 agonist ivuxolimab in advanced cancers. Sequencing used immunoSEQ multiplex PCR; TCRdb keeps in-frame clones, though not all of them. The sample includes more than 85,000 clones, about 92% seen only once; the top ten take less than 0.35%. Specimen: CD4+ or CD8+ T cells sorted from blood, collected in a trial of the OX40 agonist ivuxolimab. The receptors originated from an adult with an advanced solid tumor such as melanoma, head and neck, liver or kidney cancer.

This chain uses TRBV10-3 with TRBJ2-1; 9 bases match TRBD2. Losses at the gene ends were 6 bases for V and 0 bases for J; bases not matched to a gene: 9. The CDR3 sequence is 17 residues long. The germline CDR1 and CDR2 sequences are ENHRY and SYGVKD. This CDR3 is CAIRGERGASSYNEQFF. The CDR3 DNA follows: TGTGCCATCAGGGGAGAGCGGGGGGCGAGCTCCTACAATGAGCAGTTCTTC.

J is TRBJ2-3 and V is TRBV6-1; unclear D gene. Germline values: CDR1 MNHNS, CDR2 SASEGT. The CDR3 runs to 12 residues. With 10 bases removed from V and 5 bases from J, the gap between germline ends came to 13 bases. CDR3 nucleotides: TGTGCCACAGACTCCCAGAGAGATACGCAGTATTTT. This sequence encodes CATDSQRDTQYF.

V is TRBV6-6 and J is TRBJ2-1; no reliable D call. V lost 0 bases and J lost 2, with 2 bases in between. Per germline, CDR1 MNHNY and CDR2 SVGAGI (reference sequence). The CDR3 has 13 amino acids. The CDR3 DNA is TGTGCCAGCAGTTACTCTACCTACAATGAGCAGTTCTTC. Translation: CASSYSTYNEQFF.

The chain is built from TRBV19 and TRBJ1-1; perhaps TRBD1 as D (5 bases). Germline loops: CDR1 LNHDA, CDR2 SQIVND (reference sequence). V shed 5 bases and J shed 1 base, with 17 bases lying between them. The CDR3 runs 16 residues. CDR3 amino acids: CASSPLPGYANTEAFF. The CDR3 DNA follows: TGTGCCAGTAGTCCCTTGCCAGGGTATGCGAACACTGAAGCTTTCTTT.

J is TRBJ2-7 and V is TRBV9; 7 positions match TRBD1. CDR3 length equals 13 residues. CDR1 SGDLS and CDR2 YYNGEE come from the germline V gene. The V and J ends lost 4 bases and 5 bases, in that order; junction bases with no gene match: 6. CDR3: CASSPYRGHEQYF. In DNA form, the CDR3 reads TGTGCCAGCAGCCCCTACAGGGGCCACGAGCAGTACTTC.

The chain employs TRBV19 and TRBJ2-1, with TRBD2 matching over 7 bases. Germline CDR1 and CDR2: LNHDA and SQIVND (reference sequence). The CDR3 sequence is 14 residues long. Unmatched junction bases numbered 4, after V lost 4 bases and J lost 4 bases. CDR3 sequence reads: CASSTGGGYNEQFF. The CDR3 DNA follows: TGTGCCAGTAGTACGGGGGGAGGGTACAATGAGCAGTTCTTC.

The chain has TRBV29-1 and TRBJ2-2; 10 bases are shared with TRBD1. Per the germline V gene, CDR1 is SQVTM and CDR2 is ANQGSEA. With V trimmed by 1 base and J by 6 bases, 11 bases remained unmatched. The CDR3 spans 17 residues. The CDR3 here is CSVEAFSRTGGAGELFF. The CDR3 DNA is TGCAGCGTTGAAGCATTTTCTCGGACAGGGGGAGCCGGGGAGCTGTTTTTT.

This sequence joins TRBV7-9 and TRBJ2-5; 9 bases map to TRBD2. The CDR3 is 18 amino acids. CDR1 is SEHNR, CDR2 FQNEAQ, per germline (reference sequence). The trim removed 1 base at V and 5 bases at J, leaving 14 bases unmatched. The CDR3 nucleotides read TGTGCCAGCAGCTTAGAAGCTAGGCCTAGCGGGGCCGGGGAGACCCAGTACTTC. Amino acid sequence: CASSLEARPSGAGETQYF.

J is TRBJ2-5 and V is TRBV18; the match to TRBD1 covers 7 bases. CDR1 is KGHSH and CDR2 is LQKENI in the germline V gene. J lost 1 base, V lost 6 bases, and 11 bases had no gene match. This CDR3 comprises 16 residues. The CDR3 reads CASSADAAGGQETQYF. The CDR3 coding sequence is TGTGCCAGCTCGGCCGACGCGGCAGGGGGCCAAGAGACCCAGTACTTC. Filled out from reference TRBV18 and TRBJ2-5, the complete variable domain reads NAGVMQNPRHLVRRRGQEARLRCSPMKGHSHVYWYRQLPEEGLKFMVYLQKENIIDESGMPKERFSAEFPKEGPSILRIQQVVRGDSAAYFCASSADAAGGQETQYFGPGTRLLVL.

The chain recombines TRBV4-1 with TRBJ2-1, with D maybe TRBD2 (5 bases). Trimming removed 0 bases at V and 2 bases at J, with 8 bases between. Germline V gene sequence: CDR1 MGHRA, CDR2 YSYEKL. This CDR3 is built from 15 residues. CDR3 sequence: CASSQESGTYNEQFF. DNA of the CDR3: TGCGCCAGCAGCCAAGAGTCGGGAACCTACAATGAGCAGTTCTTC.